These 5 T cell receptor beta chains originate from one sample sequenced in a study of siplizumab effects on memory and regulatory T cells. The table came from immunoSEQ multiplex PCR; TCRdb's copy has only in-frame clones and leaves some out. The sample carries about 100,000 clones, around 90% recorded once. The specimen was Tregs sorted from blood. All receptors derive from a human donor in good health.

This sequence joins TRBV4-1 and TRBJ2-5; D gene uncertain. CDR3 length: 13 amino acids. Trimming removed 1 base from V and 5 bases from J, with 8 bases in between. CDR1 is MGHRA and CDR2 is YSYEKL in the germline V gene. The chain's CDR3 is CASSQGRVETQYF. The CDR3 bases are TGCGCCAGCAGCCAAGGACGTGTGGAGACCCAGTACTTC.

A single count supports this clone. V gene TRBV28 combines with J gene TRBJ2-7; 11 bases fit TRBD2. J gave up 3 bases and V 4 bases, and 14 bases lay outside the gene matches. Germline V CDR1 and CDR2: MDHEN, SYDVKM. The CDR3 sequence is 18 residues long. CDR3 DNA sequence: TGTGCCAGCAGTTCCCAAAGCCTAGCGGGAGGTTTCCGCTACGAGCAGTACTTC. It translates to CASSSQSLAGGFRYEQYF.

The CDR3 spells CASKLGRLAGAYEQYF. The CDR3 bases are TGTGCCAGCAAGCTCGGGAGACTAGCGGGGGCCTACGAGCAGTACTTC. The chain combines TRBV27 with TRBJ2-7, with TRBD2 identical over 12 bases. Trimming took 7 bases from V and 2 from J; bases not matched to a gene: 9. This CDR3 has 16 amino acids. Germline loops: CDR1 MNHEY, CDR2 SMNVEV (reference sequence).

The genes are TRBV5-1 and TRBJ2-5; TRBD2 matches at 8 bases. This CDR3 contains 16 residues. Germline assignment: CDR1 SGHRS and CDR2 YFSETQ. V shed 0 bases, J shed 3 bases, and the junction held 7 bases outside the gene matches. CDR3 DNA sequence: TGCGCCAGCAGCTTGGGAAGGACTAGCCTAGAAGAGACCCAGTACTTC. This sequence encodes CASSLGRTSLEETQYF.

The DNA of the CDR3 is TGTGCCAGCTCATACGACAGGGTAGGCTACACCTTC. Its protein product is CASSYDRVGYTF. The gene calls are TRBV18 and TRBJ1-2; 7 bases are shared with TRBD1. Looked up from germline, CDR1 is KGHSH and CDR2 is LQKENI. The CDR3 spans 12 residues. V shed 5 bases, J shed 8 bases, and the junction held 5 bases outside the gene matches.